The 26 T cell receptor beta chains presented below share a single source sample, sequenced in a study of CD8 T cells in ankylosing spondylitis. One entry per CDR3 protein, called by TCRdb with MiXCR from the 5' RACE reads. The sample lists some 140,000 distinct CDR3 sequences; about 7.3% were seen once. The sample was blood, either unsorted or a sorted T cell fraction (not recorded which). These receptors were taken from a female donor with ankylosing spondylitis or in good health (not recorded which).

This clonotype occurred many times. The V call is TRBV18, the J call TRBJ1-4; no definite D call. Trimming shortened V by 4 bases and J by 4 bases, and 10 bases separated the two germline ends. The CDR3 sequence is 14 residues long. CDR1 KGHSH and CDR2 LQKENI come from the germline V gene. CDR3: CASSRYGINEKLFF. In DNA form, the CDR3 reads TGTGCCAGCTCACGATACGGGATTAATGAAAAACTGTTTTTT.

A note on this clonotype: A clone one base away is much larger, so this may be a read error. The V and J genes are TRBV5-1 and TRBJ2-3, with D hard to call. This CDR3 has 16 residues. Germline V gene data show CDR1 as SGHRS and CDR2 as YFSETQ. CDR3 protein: CASSFGGIQSTDAQYF. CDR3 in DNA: TGCGCCAGCAGCTTCGGTGGCATACAAAGCACAGATGCGCAGTATTTT.

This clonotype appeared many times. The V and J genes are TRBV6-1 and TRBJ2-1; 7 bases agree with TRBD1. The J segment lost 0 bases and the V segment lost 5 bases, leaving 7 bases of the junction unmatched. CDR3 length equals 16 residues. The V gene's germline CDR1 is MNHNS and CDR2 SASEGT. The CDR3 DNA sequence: TGTGCCAGCAGTCAAGGACAGGTCAGCTCCTACAATGAGCAGTTCTTC. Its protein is CASSQGQVSSYNEQFF.

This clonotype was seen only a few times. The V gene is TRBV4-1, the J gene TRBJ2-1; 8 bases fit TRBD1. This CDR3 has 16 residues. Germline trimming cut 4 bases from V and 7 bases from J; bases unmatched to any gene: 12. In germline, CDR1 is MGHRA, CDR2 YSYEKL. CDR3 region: CASSPSQGALRNEQFF. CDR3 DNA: TGCGCCAGCAGCCCCAGCCAGGGGGCTTTGAGAAATGAGCAGTTCTTC.

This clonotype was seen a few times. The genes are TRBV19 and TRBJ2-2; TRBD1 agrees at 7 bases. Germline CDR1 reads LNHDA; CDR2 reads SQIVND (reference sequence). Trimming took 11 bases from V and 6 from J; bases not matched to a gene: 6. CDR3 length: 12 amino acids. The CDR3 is CASTGVPGELFF. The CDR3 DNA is TGTGCCTCAACAGGGGTCCCCGGGGAGCTGTTTTTT.

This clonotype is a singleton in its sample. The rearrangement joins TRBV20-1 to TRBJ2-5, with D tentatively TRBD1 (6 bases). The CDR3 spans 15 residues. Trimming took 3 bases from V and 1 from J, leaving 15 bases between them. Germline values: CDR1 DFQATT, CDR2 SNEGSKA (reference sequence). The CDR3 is CSARGAVQTQETQYF. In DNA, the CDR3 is TGCAGTGCTAGGGGGGCAGTTCAGACCCAAGAGACCCAGTACTTC.

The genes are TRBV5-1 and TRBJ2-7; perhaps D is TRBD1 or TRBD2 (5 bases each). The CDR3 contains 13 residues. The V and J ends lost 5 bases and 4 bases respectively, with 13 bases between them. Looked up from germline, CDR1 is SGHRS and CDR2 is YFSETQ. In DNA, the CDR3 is TGCGCCAGCAGGATCCCAGGGAGATACGAGCAGTACTTC. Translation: CASRIPGRYEQYF.

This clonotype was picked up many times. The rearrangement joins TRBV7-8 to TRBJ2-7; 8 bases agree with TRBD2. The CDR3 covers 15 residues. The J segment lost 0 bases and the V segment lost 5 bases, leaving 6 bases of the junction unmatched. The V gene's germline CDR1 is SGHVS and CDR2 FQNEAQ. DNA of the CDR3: TGTGCCAGCAGCGAATTAGCGGGGCCCTCCTACGAGCAGTACTTC. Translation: CASSELAGPSYEQYF. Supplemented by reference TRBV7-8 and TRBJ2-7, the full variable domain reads GAGVSQSPRYKVAKRGQDVALRCDPISGHVSLFWYQQALGQGPEFLTYFQNEAQLDKSGLPSDRFFAERPEGSVSTLKIQRTQQEDSAVYLCASSELAGPSYEQYFGPGTRLTVT.

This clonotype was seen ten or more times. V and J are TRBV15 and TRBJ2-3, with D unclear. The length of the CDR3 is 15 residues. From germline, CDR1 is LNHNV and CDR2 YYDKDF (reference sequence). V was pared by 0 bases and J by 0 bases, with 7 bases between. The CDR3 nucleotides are TGTGCCACCAGCAGAGATCCGGATAGCACAGATACGCAGTATTTT. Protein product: CATSRDPDSTDTQYF.

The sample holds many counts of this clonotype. The CDR3 protein is CASSRPGQGSPLHF. The CDR3 nucleotides are TGTGCCAGCAGCCGACCGGGACAGGGTTCACCCCTCCACTTT. The V call is TRBV11-2, the J call TRBJ1-6, with 9 bases identical to TRBD1. With 5 bases clipped from V and 9 bases from J, the junction kept 5 bases outside the gene matches. Germline CDR1 and CDR2: SGHAT and FQNNGV. There are 14 residues in the CDR3.

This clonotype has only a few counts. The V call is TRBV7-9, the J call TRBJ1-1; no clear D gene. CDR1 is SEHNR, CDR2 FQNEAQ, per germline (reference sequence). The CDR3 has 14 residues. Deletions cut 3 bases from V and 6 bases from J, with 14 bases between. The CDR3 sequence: CASSLSASRPEAFF. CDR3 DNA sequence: TGTGCCAGCAGCTTGTCGGCCTCGAGACCTGAAGCTTTCTTT.

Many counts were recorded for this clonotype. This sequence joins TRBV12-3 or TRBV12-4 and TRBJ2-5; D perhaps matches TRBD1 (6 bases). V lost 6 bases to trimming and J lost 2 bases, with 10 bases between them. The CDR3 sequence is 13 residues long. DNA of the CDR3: TGTGCCAGCAGACAGGGCCTACAAGAGACCCAGTACTTC. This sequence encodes CASRQGLQETQYF.

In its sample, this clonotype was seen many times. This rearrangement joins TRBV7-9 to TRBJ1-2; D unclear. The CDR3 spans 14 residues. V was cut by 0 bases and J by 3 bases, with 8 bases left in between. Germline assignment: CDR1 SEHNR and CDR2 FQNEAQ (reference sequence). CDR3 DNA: TGTGCCAGCAGCTTAGCCGACCTATACTATGGCTACACCTTC. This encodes CASSLADLYYGYTF. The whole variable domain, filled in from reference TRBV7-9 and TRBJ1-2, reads DTGVSQNPRHKITKRGQNVTFRCDPISEHNRLYWYRQTLGQGPEFLTYFQNEAQLEKSRLLSDRFSAERPKGSFSTLEIQRTEQGDSAMYLCASSLADLYYGYTFGSGTRLTVV.

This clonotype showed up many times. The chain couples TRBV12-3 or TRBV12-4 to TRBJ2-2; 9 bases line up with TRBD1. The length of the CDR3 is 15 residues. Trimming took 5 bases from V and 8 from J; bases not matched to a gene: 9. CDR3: CASSTRTGAQGELFF. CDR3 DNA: TGTGCCAGCAGTACGAGGACAGGGGCCCAAGGGGAGCTGTTTTTT.

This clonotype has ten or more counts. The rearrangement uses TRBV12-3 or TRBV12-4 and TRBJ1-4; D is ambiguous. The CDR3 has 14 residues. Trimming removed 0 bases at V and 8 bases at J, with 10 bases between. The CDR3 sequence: CASSLAGVEEKLFF. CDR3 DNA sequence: TGTGCCAGCAGTTTAGCCGGGGTTGAGGAAAAACTGTTTTTT.

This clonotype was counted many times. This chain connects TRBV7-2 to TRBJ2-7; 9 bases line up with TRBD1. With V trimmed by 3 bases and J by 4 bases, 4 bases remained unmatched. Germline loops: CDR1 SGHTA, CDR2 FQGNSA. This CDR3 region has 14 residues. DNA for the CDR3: TGTGCCAGCAGCTTTCTAGGACAGGGGTACGAGCAGTACTTC. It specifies CASSFLGQGYEQYF. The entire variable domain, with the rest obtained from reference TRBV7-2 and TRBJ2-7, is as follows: GAGVSQSPSNKVTEKGKDVELRCDPISGHTALYWYRQSLGQGLEFLIYFQGNSAPDKSGLPSDRFSAERTGGSVSTLTIQRTQQEDSAVYLCASSFLGQGYEQYFGPGTRLTVT.

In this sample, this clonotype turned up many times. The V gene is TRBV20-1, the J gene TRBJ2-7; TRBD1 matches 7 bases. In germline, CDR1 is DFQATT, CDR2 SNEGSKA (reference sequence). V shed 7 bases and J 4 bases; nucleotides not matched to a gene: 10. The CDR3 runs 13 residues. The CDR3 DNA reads TGCAGTGTTCCCGGGACAGAAGTTTACGAGCAGTACTTC. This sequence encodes CSVPGTEVYEQYF.

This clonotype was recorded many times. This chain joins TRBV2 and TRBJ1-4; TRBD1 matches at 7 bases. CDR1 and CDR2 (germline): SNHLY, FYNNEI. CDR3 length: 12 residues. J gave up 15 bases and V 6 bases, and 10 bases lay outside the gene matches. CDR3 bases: TGTGCCAGCAGCGGGACAGCATCGCAGGTGTTTTTT. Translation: CASSGTASQVFF.

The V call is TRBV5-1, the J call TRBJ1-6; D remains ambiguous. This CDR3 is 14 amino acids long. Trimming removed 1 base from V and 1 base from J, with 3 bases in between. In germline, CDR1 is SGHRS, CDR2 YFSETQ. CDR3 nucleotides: TGCGCCAGCAGCTTGAAGTCCTATAATTCACCCCTCCACTTT. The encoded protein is CASSLKSYNSPLHF.

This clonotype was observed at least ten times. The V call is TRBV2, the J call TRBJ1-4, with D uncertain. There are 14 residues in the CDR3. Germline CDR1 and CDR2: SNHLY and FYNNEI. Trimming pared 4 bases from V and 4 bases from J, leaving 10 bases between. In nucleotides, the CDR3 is TGTGCCAGCAGTGTAGACGGATATAATGAAAAACTGTTTTTT. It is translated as CASSVDGYNEKLFF.

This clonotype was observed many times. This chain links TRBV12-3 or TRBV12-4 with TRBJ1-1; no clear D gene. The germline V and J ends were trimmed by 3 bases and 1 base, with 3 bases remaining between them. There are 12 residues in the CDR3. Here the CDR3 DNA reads TGTGCCAGCAGTTTCGGGAACACTGAAGCTTTCTTT. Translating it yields CASSFGNTEAFF.

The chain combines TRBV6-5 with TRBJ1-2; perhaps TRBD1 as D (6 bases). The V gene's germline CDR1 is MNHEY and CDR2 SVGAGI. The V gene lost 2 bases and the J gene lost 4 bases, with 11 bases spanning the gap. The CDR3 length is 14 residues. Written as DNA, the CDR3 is TGTGCCAGCAGTTACGGACAGACCGGCTATGGCTACACCTTC. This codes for CASSYGQTGYGYTF.

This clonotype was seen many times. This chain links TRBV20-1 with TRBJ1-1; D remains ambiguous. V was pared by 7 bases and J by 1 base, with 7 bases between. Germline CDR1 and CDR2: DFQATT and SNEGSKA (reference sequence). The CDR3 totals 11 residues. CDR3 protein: CSVVENTEAFF. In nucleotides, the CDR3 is TGCAGTGTTGTCGAGAACACTGAAGCTTTCTTT.

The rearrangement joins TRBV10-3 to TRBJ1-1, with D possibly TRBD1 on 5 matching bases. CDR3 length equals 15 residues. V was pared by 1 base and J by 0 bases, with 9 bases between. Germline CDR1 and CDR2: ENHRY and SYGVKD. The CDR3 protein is CAISEWGPMNTEAFF. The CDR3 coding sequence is TGTGCCATCAGTGAGTGGGGACCGATGAACACTGAAGCTTTCTTT.

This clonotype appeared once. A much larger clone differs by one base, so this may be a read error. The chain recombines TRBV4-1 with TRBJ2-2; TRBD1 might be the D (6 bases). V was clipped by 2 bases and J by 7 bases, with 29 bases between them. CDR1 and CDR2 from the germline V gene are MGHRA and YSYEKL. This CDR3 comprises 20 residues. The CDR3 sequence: CASSQPTRNTGTPWDGELFF. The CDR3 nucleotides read TGCGCCAGCAGCCAACCCACACGAAATACCGGGACACCCTGGGACGGGGAGCTGTTTTTT.

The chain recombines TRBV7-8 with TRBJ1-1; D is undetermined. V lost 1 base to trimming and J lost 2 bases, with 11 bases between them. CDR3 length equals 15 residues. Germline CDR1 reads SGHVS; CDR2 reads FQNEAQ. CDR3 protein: CASSLVGPLNTEAFF. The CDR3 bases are TGTGCCAGCAGCTTAGTTGGGCCGCTTAACACTGAAGCTTTCTTT.